This T cell receptor (beta chain) was documented in a study of Graves' ophthalmopathy and Graves' hyperthyroidism. Study-wide context: Investigators collected peripheral blood at initial diagnosis, before any treatment was given.

This clonotype was counted between two and nine times. Its antigen is undetermined. Looked up from germline, CDR1 is DFQATT and CDR2 is SNEGSKA (reference sequence). This CDR3 is 13 amino acids long. Other autoimmune diseases, uncontrolled infections, pregnancy and lactation each led to patient exclusion. TCR beta CDR3 amplification used RNA transcripts. The first-round RT-PCR employed HTBI primers together with the Qiagen OneStep RT-PCR kit. A multiplex PCR was then performed as the second round. TCRdb re-analysed the multiplex PCR reads in MiXCR, keeping a single row per CDR3 protein. Among almost 750,000 distinct CDR3 sequences listed, 40% were seen once. Study conclusions and caveats: Also, most clonotypes expanded in the thyroid above 0.001 frequency appeared in blood.

This sequence originates from an adult man with Graves' ophthalmopathy. The material sequenced was peripheral blood. V usage is TRBV20-1 and J usage is TRBJ2-7; D is tentatively TRBD1 or TRBD2 (5 bases each). In nucleotides, the CDR3 is TGCAGAGGGGAGAGGCGAGGGGATGACGAGCAGTACTTC. Amino acids: CRGERRGDDEQYF.